The source of this T cell receptor beta chain is a study of blood T cell repertoires in COVID-19. Across the study: The cDNA or gDNA used as material had been derived from T cells, B-cell-depleted T cells, or PBMCs.

Original methodology: It was from reference gene primer amplification that nucleated cell counts were estimated. The assay was immunoSEQ multiplex PCR, and TCRdb's table has in-frame clones only and misses some. That table furnishes V, J and clone size, whereas the DNA furnished D and trimming. Among about 120,000 clones, approximately 86% were seen once, and the ten largest hold 3.5% to 4.5%. Trimming took off 3 bases at V and 3 bases at J, with 9 bases between the two ends. Germline V gene lookup returns CDR1 WSHSY and CDR2 SAAADI. This CDR3 region has 14 residues. Sequencing input: peripheral blood. The chain couples TRBV10-2 to TRBJ1-5, with D possibly matching TRBD1 (6 bases). This TCR derives from a man aged 40-50 years with acute or convalescent COVID-19. The CDR3 sequence: CASSEQGNNQPQHF. In DNA, the CDR3 is TGCGCCAGCAGTGAACAGGGAAACAATCAGCCCCAGCATTTT.